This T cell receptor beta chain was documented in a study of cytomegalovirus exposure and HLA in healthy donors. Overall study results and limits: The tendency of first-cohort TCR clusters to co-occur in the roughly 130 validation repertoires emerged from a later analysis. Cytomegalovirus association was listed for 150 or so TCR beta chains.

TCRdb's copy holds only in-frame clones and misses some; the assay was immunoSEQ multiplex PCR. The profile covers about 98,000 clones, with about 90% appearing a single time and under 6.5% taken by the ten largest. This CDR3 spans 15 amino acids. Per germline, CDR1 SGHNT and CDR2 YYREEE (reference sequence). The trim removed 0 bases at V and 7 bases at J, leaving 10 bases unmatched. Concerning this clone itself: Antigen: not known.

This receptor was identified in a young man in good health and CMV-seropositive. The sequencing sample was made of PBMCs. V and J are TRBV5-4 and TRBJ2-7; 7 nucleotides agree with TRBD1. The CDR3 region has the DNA TGTGCCAGCAGCTTGGGACAGGGCTTTCCCATTGAGCAGTACTTC. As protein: CASSLGQGFPIEQYF.